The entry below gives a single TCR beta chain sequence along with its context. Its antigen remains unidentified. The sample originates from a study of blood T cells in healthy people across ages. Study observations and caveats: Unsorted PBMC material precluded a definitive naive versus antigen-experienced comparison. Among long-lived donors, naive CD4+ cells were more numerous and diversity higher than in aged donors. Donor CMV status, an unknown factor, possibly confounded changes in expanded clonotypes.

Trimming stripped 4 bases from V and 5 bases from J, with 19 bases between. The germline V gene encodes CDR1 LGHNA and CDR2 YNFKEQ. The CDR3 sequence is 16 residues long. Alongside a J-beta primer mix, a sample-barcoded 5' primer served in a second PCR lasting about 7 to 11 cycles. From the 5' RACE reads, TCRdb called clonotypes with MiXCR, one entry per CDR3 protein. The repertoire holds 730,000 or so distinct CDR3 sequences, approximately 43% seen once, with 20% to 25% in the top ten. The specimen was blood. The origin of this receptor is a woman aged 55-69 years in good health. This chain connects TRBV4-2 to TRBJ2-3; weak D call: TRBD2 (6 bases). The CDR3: CASSRKAGQGGDTQYF. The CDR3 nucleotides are TGTGCCAGCAGCCGAAAGGCAGGGCAGGGAGGAGATACGCAGTATTTT.